This T cell receptor beta chain stems from a study of blood T cell repertoires in COVID-19. Measured with immunoSEQ multiplex PCR; TCRdb has only the in-frame clones, and not every one. The sample has 240,000 or so clones; approximately 87% are singletons. The CDR3 spans 17 residues. The germline V gene encodes CDR1 SGHRS and CDR2 YFSETQ. V was cut by 5 bases and J by 1 base, with 21 bases left in between. The gene calls are TRBV5-1 and TRBJ1-1; perhaps TRBD1 as D (5 bases). The TCR was taken from a man aged 60-69 years with acute or convalescent COVID-19. Sample: peripheral blood. The CDR3 is CASRGIGQGAGNTEAFF. The CDR3 DNA follows: TGCGCCAGCAGGGGGATTGGACAAGGGGCCGGGAACACTGAAGCTTTCTTT. Full variable domain (missing parts from reference TRBV5-1 and TRBJ1-1): KAGVTQTPRYLIKTRGQQVTLSCSPISGHRSVSWYQQTPGQGLQFLFEYFSETQRNKGNFPGRFSGRQFSNSRSEMNVSTLELGDSALYLCASRGIGQGAGNTEAFFGQGTRLTVV.